A single T cell receptor (beta chain) is shown here with its context. Antigen specificity is unknown. The table came from immunoSEQ multiplex PCR; TCRdb's copy has only in-frame clones and leaves some out. The repertoire holds tens of thousands of clones, with 92% as singletons. The source of the sample is a study of cytomegalovirus exposure and HLA in healthy donors. Study as a whole: The same platform was used for the roughly 130 validation repertoires as for the approximately 610 first-cohort repertoires, as reported in a later analysis. Broader study findings: Three of the chains that were CMV-associated were confirmed in vitro to be specific for CMV antigens. The authors enumerated around 150 TCR beta chains as linked to cytomegalovirus. The tendency of first-cohort TCR clusters to co-occur in the 120 or so validation repertoires emerged from a later analysis.

V gave up 5 bases and J gave up 11 bases, with 16 bases separating them. The CDR3 sequence is 12 residues long. The germline CDR1 and CDR2 sequences are SGHRS and YFSETQ. This chain joins TRBV5-1 and TRBJ1-1; possible D gene TRBD1, 6 bases. The TCR originated in a man aged 18 to 30 in good health and CMV-seronegative. The sequencing sample was made of PBMCs. CDR3 loop: CASSPQGSEAFF. CDR3 bases: TGCGCCAGCAGTCCGCAGGGGAGTGAGGCTTTCTTT. The complete variable domain, with remaining parts taken from reference TRBV5-1 and TRBJ1-1, reads KAGVTQTPRYLIKTRGQQVTLSCSPISGHRSVSWYQQTPGQGLQFLFEYFSETQRNKGNFPGRFSGRQFSNSRSEMNVSTLELGDSALYLCASSPQGSEAFFGQGTRLTVV.